These T cell receptor beta chains were read from a single sample in a study of cytomegalovirus exposure and HLA in healthy donors. Some clones are missing from TCRdb's copy, which holds only in-frame ones; the method was immunoSEQ multiplex PCR. The sample comprises over 150,000 clones, about 80% of which are singletons, and 6% to 7.5% rests with the top ten. What was sequenced was PBMCs. The source of these receptors is a man aged 25 to 45 in good health and CMV-seropositive. Both conserved end residues are part of each CDR3. The D gene is left open where the match is weak.

CDR3aa | d_gene | len | v_gene
CASSAILTGAGSYEQYF | TRBD1 | 17 | TRBV11-3
CASSYGGDFAYNEQFF | TRBD2 | 16 | TRBV6-5
CASSQEGDTSNQPQHF | - | 16 | TRBV4-2
CASSLGGQGATYEQYF | TRBD1 | 16 | TRBV11-3
CASSLRGRGQYF | - | 12 | TRBV7-3
CATYGTTIYEQYF | TRBD2 | 13 | TRBV2
CASSLVLAGELFF | - | 13 | TRBV11-3
CASSIRLAGVSDTQYF | TRBD2 | 16 | TRBV19
CAWTSGPPGELFF | TRBD2 | 13 | TRBV30
CASSSDRGGYEQYF | TRBD1 | 14 | TRBV5-1
CASSQVVGRGNSEAFF | - | 16 | TRBV4-2
CASSLDVGSLNTEAFF | - | 16 | TRBV5-1
CASSTDREKLFF | - | 12 | TRBV19
CASSVGGIEDEQFF | - | 14 | TRBV9
CASSKGANYGYTF | - | 13 | TRBV21-1
CASSLPQGRSTEAFF | - | 15 | TRBV6-1
CASSLNLADEQFF | TRBD2 | 13 | TRBV7-3
CASSLGSTSTDTQYF | - | 15 | TRBV27
CASSLWGTGEETQYF | TRBD1 | 15 | TRBV11-2
CASTKQGPGNTIYF | TRBD1 | 14 | TRBV18
CASSGKGQGLNQPQHF | TRBD1 | 16 | TRBV6-1
CASSHLGTLRDEQYF | - | 15 | TRBV4-1
CASSGRTGDQETQYF | TRBD1 | 15 | TRBV7-9
CASSGRDPNQPQHF | - | 14 | TRBV2
CASSRAQNIQYF | - | 12 | TRBV13
CASSQREQVDTQYF | - | 14 | TRBV4-2
CASSLDRTGGEQYF | TRBD1 | 14 | TRBV7-7
CASSQDPSFSNQPQHF | - | 16 | TRBV4-2
CASSRKAPPRQDEQFF | - | 16 | TRBV5-4
CASSQVGGAGWIF | - | 13 | TRBV4-1
CASSLAGADSSTF | - | 13 | TRBV5-6
CASSPGTGVDTEAFF | TRBD1 | 15 | TRBV5-1
CASSQNMVSYNEQFF | - | 15 | TRBV7-7
CASYRQGAYEQYF | TRBD1 | 13 | TRBV5-4
CASSLGLTDSMNTEAFF | - | 17 | TRBV5-1
CASSQDPTAGGLDTQYF | TRBD2 | 17 | TRBV4-2
CASSGSSGAVSYEQYF | - | 16 | TRBV27
CASSDPGTSGFNEQFF | TRBD2 | 16 | TRBV10-2
CASSEYGSRTDTQYF | - | 15 | TRBV25-1
CASSTQGRHEQYF | - | 13 | TRBV27
CASSDLRINYEQYF | - | 14 | TRBV27
CASSPRQVQETQYF | - | 14 | TRBV11-2
CASSSTGADGNTIYF | TRBD1 | 15 | TRBV18
CASSALGLQETQYF | - | 14 | TRBV6-1
CASSLGLAGDIIYNEQFF | TRBD2 | 18 | TRBV11-2
CASTLQGAPAEQYF | TRBD1 | 14 | TRBV2
CASSRLAGGPDTQYF | TRBD2 | 15 | TRBV2
CASSKRTGGSGTEAFF | TRBD1 | 16 | TRBV9
CASSQGSLDIVSGNTIYF | - | 18 | TRBV4-1
CASSLRGTYEQYF | - | 13 | TRBV27
CASSIDRHRDYGYTF | - | 15 | TRBV19
CAWSVRSGLGNQPQHF | - | 16 | TRBV30
CSAGTGGEAFF | TRBD1 | 11 | TRBV20-1
CASSQPGQGVETQYF | TRBD1 | 15 | TRBV6-1
CSVEDPGPLRGTEAFF | - | 16 | TRBV29-1
CASSLRRDSNQPQHF | - | 15 | TRBV7-6
CASSLAGGPPYTNTEAFF | TRBD1 | 18 | TRBV5-1